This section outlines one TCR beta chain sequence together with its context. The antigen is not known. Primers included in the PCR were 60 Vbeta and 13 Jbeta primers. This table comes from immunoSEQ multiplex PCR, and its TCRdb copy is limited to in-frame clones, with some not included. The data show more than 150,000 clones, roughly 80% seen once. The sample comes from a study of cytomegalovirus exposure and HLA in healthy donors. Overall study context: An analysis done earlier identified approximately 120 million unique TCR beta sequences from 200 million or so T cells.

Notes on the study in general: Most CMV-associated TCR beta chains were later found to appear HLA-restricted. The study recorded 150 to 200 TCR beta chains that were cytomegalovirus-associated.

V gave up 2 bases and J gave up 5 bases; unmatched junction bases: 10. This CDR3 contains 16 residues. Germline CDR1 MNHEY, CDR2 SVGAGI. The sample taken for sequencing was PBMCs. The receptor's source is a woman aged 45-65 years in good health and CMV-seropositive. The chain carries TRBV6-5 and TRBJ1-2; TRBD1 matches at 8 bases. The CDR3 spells CASSYDAGGRSYGYTF. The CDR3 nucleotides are TGTGCCAGCAGTTACGATGCAGGGGGCAGGTCGTATGGCTACACCTTC.